This paragraph covers one T cell receptor (beta chain) sequence. The entry originates in a study of immune characterization of retroperitoneal liposarcoma. The CDR3 extends over 12 amino acids. J gave up 8 bases and V 6 bases, and 3 bases lay outside the gene matches. One entry per CDR3 protein, called by TCRdb with MiXCR from the PCR reads. The table has some 4,200 distinct CDR3 sequences, about a third seen once. This clonotype originated in a male donor with retroperitoneal liposarcoma. This chain connects TRBV12-3 or TRBV12-4 to TRBJ2-1, with 8 bases identical to TRBD2. The specimen sequenced was tumor tissue. The CDR3 region is CASSRSGDEQFF. The CDR3 coding sequence is TGTGCCAGCAGCCGTAGCGGGGATGAGCAGTTCTTC.